Sequencing of this T cell receptor (beta chain) was carried out in a study of blood T cell repertoires in COVID-19. Assay: immunoSEQ multiplex PCR; the TCRdb copy retains only in-frame clones and omits some. This sample yields about 140,000 clones, of which 70% to 80% are seen a single time; roughly 4.7% belongs to the top ten. The source material was peripheral blood. The source is a woman aged 80 or older with active or convalescent COVID-19.

Here the CDR3 reads CASSYSTVTYEQYF. The CDR3 DNA reads as TGTGCCAGCAGTTACTCCACAGTAACCTACGAGCAGTACTTC. The rearrangement links TRBV6-6 to TRBJ2-7; no firm D call. The CDR3 sequence is 14 residues long. V was shortened by 0 bases and J by 2 bases, with 8 bases between the two germline ends. CDR1 and CDR2 from the germline V gene are MNHNY and SVGAGI (reference sequence).